This T cell receptor beta chain comes out of a study of cytomegalovirus exposure and HLA in healthy donors. Study-wide points: The tendency of first-cohort TCR clusters to co-occur in the 90 to 150 validation repertoires was the finding of a later analysis. Most TCR sequences proved rare, with some public TCRs found in many donors. With high specificity and sensitivity, the classifier reportedly diagnosed cytomegalovirus status.

In the case of this clone: The antigen is not known.

The CDR3 is 16 residues long. The germline CDR1 and CDR2 sequences are MNHEY and SMNVEV (reference sequence). V shed 4 bases and J shed 5 bases, with 20 bases lying between them. Sequencing was performed with immunoSEQ multiplex PCR; in TCRdb, only in-frame clones are kept and a portion is missing. Here the sample spans some 170,000 clones, approximately 86% being singletons. Sequencing used PBMCs. This sequence joins TRBV27 and TRBJ2-5, with D possibly TRBD1 on 6 matching bases. This TCR derives from a man aged 25 to 40 in good health and CMV-seropositive. CDR3 region: CASSSTPVGAVETQYF. The CDR3 nucleotides read TGTGCCAGCAGTTCGACCCCCGTGGGGGCGGTTGAGACCCAGTACTTC.